The sequence of this T cell receptor beta chain was determined in a study of high-grade serous ovarian cancer treatment subgroups (dated by TCRdb to the early 2020s). Study-wide context: On average, sequencing produced over 13,000 reads and under 8,500 unique TCR beta rearrangements for each sample. Each patient contributed one primary tumor and two metastatic tumor samples, giving more than 75 samples in total. The cohort comprised 30 patients: roughly 10 with no residual disease after primary surgery (R0), roughly 10 excellent NACT responders, and roughly 10 poor NACT responders. The study profiled TCR beta repertoires in high-grade serous ovarian cancer patients grouped by complete gross resection or neoadjuvant chemotherapy response under a laparoscopic triage algorithm.

Tumor samples were obtained before definitive surgery or chemotherapy. The MD Anderson Biospecimen Extraction Resource handled genomic DNA extraction, while the MD Anderson Cancer Genomics Laboratory carried out the TCR sequencing. Details on this clone: The antigen it binds to is not known. The record has no base qualities; no much larger clone is one base away.

The full study reports these points: Because bulk tumor TCR sequencing provided no spatial information, insight into HGSC tumor complexity and diversity was limited. The TCR repertoire analyses centered on CDR3, leaving CDR1 and CDR2 unanalyzed. Tumors from the same patient had repertoire similarity ranging from 0.11 to 0.79, while tumors from different patients showed almost no similarity. TCR clonal relatedness correlated positively with neoantigen level and, by trend, with copy number variation and mutation load from whole-genome sequencing.

The approximately 98 tumor samples underwent high-throughput TCR profiling using ImmunoSEQ. From the authors' description of their analysis: Richness (unique productive sequences), clonality, evenness and relatedness were included as repertoire diversity metrics, and similarity between samples was assessed with the Bhattacharyya coefficient. Conclusions stayed consistent in a sensitivity analysis that left out TCRs with fewer than two reads. What TCRdb holds here is the immuneACCESS table cut down to in-frame rearrangements. Part of the clones is not present; checked against another copy, under half of the missing clones reflect an unresolved V gene, and the others are unexplained. V and J calls and clone size are as listed in that table; D and trimming were resolved from the DNA. Present in this sample are under 2,000 clones, around 76% of which were seen just once. Of the sample, approximately 5.1% falls within the top ten clones.

V loses 1 base of germline sequence and J loses 3 bases, and the interval between the two ends is 18 bases. Looking up the germline V gene (reference sequence) yields CDR1 PRHDT and CDR2 FYEKMQ. The CDR3 covers 17 residues, taking in both the cysteine and the phenylalanine. CDR3 DNA is the only sequence kept; it has 51 bases, read in frame from the first base. Sequenced input: tumor tissue. The rearranged chain carries TRBV13 and TRBJ1-1, with the D gene not clear enough to name. The receptor was isolated from a human donor with high-grade serous ovarian cancer. The CDR3 reads as follows: CASSLVSSIGSDTEAFF. The DNA is TGTGCCAGCAGCTTAGTATCCTCTATAGGGTCGGACACTGAAGCTTTCTTT.